This T cell receptor (beta chain) was identified during a study of blood T cell repertoires in COVID-19 (dated by TCRdb to about 2020). For the wider study: Samples covering the acute and convalescent phases of COVID-19 were provided by collaborators in the United States, Italy and Spain. The sample metadata nearly always contained a de-identified subject ID, COVID-19 status, age in years and sex. HLA class I and class II types, where available, came from metadata supplied by the sample provider rather than from assay-based typing. The prospective study material was composed of cDNA or gDNA derived from T cells, B-cell-depleted T cells, or PBMCs. Samples came from the ongoing ImmuneRACE study (first 160 participants) plus 1,254 subjects from 6 global collaborators. The repertoires were released in a freely available public database intended as a resource for research on the immune response to SARS-CoV-2. Deeply sampled blood TCRbeta repertoires from subjects exposed to, actively infected with, or recovered from COVID-19 were included in the dataset.

TCRbeta CDR3 regions were amplified from genomic DNA using the immunoSEQ Assay, a bias-controlled multiplex PCR. Turning to the authors' computational methods: Nucleated cell counts per sample were estimated from amplification of reference gene primers within the assay. To quantify the absolute abundance of each unique TCRbeta CDR3 rearrangement, sequence reads were collapsed and filtered. Productive Simpson clonality was computed per sample as the square root of Simpson's diversity index over productive rearrangements. The immuneACCESS repertoire file appears here via TCRdb, limited to in-frame rearrangements. These files lack a portion of the clones; in checked studies, under half of the deficit traces to unresolved V genes, and the cause of the others is not known. The DNA gave D and trimming, while V, J and clone size come from that table. This sample is represented by fewer than 250,000 clones; less than 90% of them were singletons. The ten largest clones capture 2% to 2.5% of the sample.

Each collaborating institution followed its own protocols to collect whole blood in K2EDTA tubes. For TCRbeta analysis, collaborator samples were shipped as frozen whole blood, as isolated PBMCs, or as DNA extracted from either sample type. On this clone itself: The clone's antigen remains unknown. No base quality information exists; no much larger clone differs at one position.

At the junction V is shortened by 0 bases and J by 6 bases, with 16 bases in between. The CDR3 holds 17 amino acids from the cysteine to the phenylalanine. Of all the DNA, just the CDR3 is kept, 51 bases in frame from base 1. Based on the germline V gene, the CDR1 and CDR2 sequences are SGHDT and YYEEEE. On the study overall, not on this receptor specifically: How much clinical and demographic metadata was included differed by source and by participant, and the metadata was provided uncurated.

Recombination connected TRBV5-6 to TRBJ1-6; the D gene identity is not certain. The sample was peripheral blood. The clonotype was recovered from a woman aged 50 to 65 with acute or convalescent COVID-19. At the DNA level, the sequence is TGTGCCAGCAGCTTGGAGTCGATTTCGGGGTTTAATTCACCCCTCCACTTT. It codes for CASSLESISGFNSPLHF.